The clone carrying this T cell receptor (beta chain) has a handful of counts. Its antigen remains unidentified. The protocol was immunoSEQ multiplex PCR, while the TCRdb copy is restricted to in-frame clones and leaves out a portion. The sample carries approximately 640,000 clones, less than 80% recorded once. The data stem from a study of shared clonotypes between healthy human individuals. From germline, CDR1 is SNHLY and CDR2 FYNNEI. There are 14 residues in the CDR3. Unmatched junction bases numbered 10, after V lost 5 bases and J lost 9 bases. Broader study findings: The authors sampled blood alone, and tissue repertoires likely differ.

The chain recombines TRBV2 with TRBJ2-1; 7 bases match TRBD1. The source of this sequence is a young woman in good health. The sample comprised memory CD4+ T cells sorted from blood. Subset defined: CD45RA-negative fraction. The DNA of the CDR3 is TGTGCCAGCAGTCTAGAACAGGGGTGGTTTGAGCAGTTCTTC. Its protein is CASSLEQGWFEQFF.